The 32 T cell receptor beta chains reported below all come from one sample, sequenced in a study of blood T cells in healthy people across ages. Alongside a J-beta primer mix, a sample-barcoded 5' primer served in a second PCR lasting about 7 to 11 cycles. TCRdb fed the 5' RACE reads into MiXCR, producing one record per CDR3 protein. The sample gives about 1,500,000 distinct CDR3 sequences, 25% to 30% of which show up once; 7.7% is in the top ten. The source material was blood. The origin of the receptors is a woman aged 25 to 39 in good health.

CDR3 region: CASRPIGGPYNEQFF. The CDR3 bases are TGTGCCAGCCGTCCAATTGGAGGGCCCTACAATGAGCAGTTCTTC. The V call is TRBV12-3 or TRBV12-4, the J call TRBJ2-1, with a tentative D call TRBD2 (6 bases). CDR3 length: 15 amino acids. With 8 bases removed from V and 2 bases from J, the gap between germline ends came to 16 bases.

The table lists this clonotype with a few counts. The CDR3 nucleotides are TGTGCCATCCCGATTGCGGTCTCCTACGAGCAGTACTTC. This translates into CAIPIAVSYEQYF. The rearrangement links TRBV6-5 to TRBJ2-7; D uncertain. Trimming stripped 10 bases from V and 0 bases from J, with 13 bases between. Germline V gives CDR1 MNHEY, CDR2 SVGAGI. The CDR3 has 13 residues.

This clonotype was counted once. The V gene is TRBV6-6, the J gene TRBJ2-3; D remains ambiguous. CDR1 MNHNY and CDR2 SVGAGI come from the germline V gene (reference sequence). The CDR3 has 13 amino acids. The V end lost 5 bases, the J end lost 6 bases, and 12 bases lay between the germline ends. The CDR3 loop is CASSNTVGDTQYF. In nucleotides, the CDR3 is TGTGCCAGCAGTAACACTGTCGGCGATACGCAGTATTTT.

V is TRBV12-3 or TRBV12-4 and J is TRBJ1-4, with D maybe TRBD1 (5 bases). With 6 bases removed from V and 7 bases from J, the gap between germline ends came to 12 bases. This CDR3 is 13 amino acids long. This CDR3 is CASRGTQAEKLFF. The CDR3 region has the DNA TGTGCCAGCAGGGGGACGCAGGCTGAAAAACTGTTTTTT.

This clonotype was seen only a few times. This sequence joins TRBV7-3 and TRBJ2-3; 7 nucleotides match TRBD2. Looked up from germline, CDR1 is SGHTA and CDR2 is FQGTGA. This CDR3 is 16 amino acids long. With V trimmed by 1 base and J by 2 bases, 6 bases remained unmatched. This chain's CDR3 is CASSLRGGGDTDTQYF. CDR3 bases: TGTGCCAGCAGCTTAAGGGGCGGGGGAGACACAGATACGCAGTATTTT. Together with reference TRBV7-3 and TRBJ2-3, the CDR3 gives the full variable domain: GAGVSQTPSNKVTEKGKYVELRCDPISGHTALYWYRQSLGQGPEFLIYFQGTGAADDSGLPNDRFFAVRPEGSVSTLKIQRTERGDSAVYLCASSLRGGGDTDTQYFGPGTRLTVL.

A note on this clonotype: Mismatch with germline at one junction end may stem from a read error. J is TRBJ2-3 and V is TRBV20-1, with D hard to call. Germline CDR1 and CDR2: DFQATT and SNEGSKA (reference sequence). The CDR3 has 14 amino acids. The CDR3: CSVRDQEGTDTQYF. CDR3 coding DNA: TGCAGTGTTAGAGATCAAGAAGGAACAGATACGCAGTATTTT.

The CDR3 DNA reads as TGTGCCAGCTCACCACCCGGACAGAGGAATTCACCCCTCCACTTT. It translates to CASSPPGQRNSPLHF. This sequence joins TRBV18 and TRBJ1-6; perhaps TRBD1 as D (6 bases). CDR3 length: 15 amino acids. Germline assignment: CDR1 KGHSH and CDR2 LQKENI. The V gene lost 0 bases and the J gene lost 7 bases, with 10 bases spanning the gap.

This clonotype has ten or more counts. A read error may produce the germline difference seen at one junction end. The chain employs TRBV5-1 and TRBJ2-3, with TRBD2 matching 12 bases. Per germline, CDR1 SGHRS and CDR2 YFSETQ. The CDR3 contains 15 residues. CDR3 DNA sequence: TGTGCCAGCAGCCTGCTAGCGGGGGGGGCAGATACGCAGTATTTT. This gives the protein CASSLLAGGADTQYF.

A few counts support this clonotype. The V and J genes are TRBV6-5 and TRBJ2-7; TRBD2 matches 10 bases. V gave up 4 bases and J gave up 6 bases; unmatched junction bases: 6. Germline V gene lookup returns CDR1 MNHEY and CDR2 SVGAGI. This CDR3 has 14 amino acids. CDR3 region: CASSSAGGHSEQYF. In DNA form, the CDR3 reads TGTGCCAGCAGTTCAGCGGGAGGGCACAGCGAGCAGTACTTC.

This clonotype was counted between two and nine times. The chain's CDR3 is CASDWGDANTEAFF. The CDR3 DNA follows: TGTGCCAGCGACTGGGGGGATGCGAACACTGAAGCTTTCTTT. The chain recombines TRBV16 with TRBJ1-1; D possibly corresponds to TRBD1 (5 bases). This CDR3 comprises 14 residues. Germline V gene data show CDR1 as KGHSY and CDR2 as FQNENV. Trimming pared 8 bases from V and 1 base from J, leaving 14 bases between.

The chain combines TRBV11-2 with TRBJ2-7, with 9 bases aligning to TRBD1. V shed 6 bases and J 6 bases; nucleotides not matched to a gene: 15. Germline V CDR1 and CDR2: SGHAT, FQNNGV. This CDR3 spans 16 amino acids. The CDR3 region is CASSYASGTGSAEQYF. CDR3 bases: TGTGCCAGCAGTTATGCATCCGGGACAGGGTCTGCCGAGCAGTACTTC.

This clonotype has at least ten counts. The chain uses TRBV5-1 and TRBJ2-7; D not certain. Looked up from germline, CDR1 is SGHRS and CDR2 is YFSETQ. This CDR3 is built from 11 residues. V was trimmed by 4 bases and J by 6 bases, leaving 8 bases between them. CDR3 bases: TGCGCCAGCAGCCTTGAAGCCGAGCAGTACTTC. It specifies CASSLEAEQYF.

The chain couples TRBV18 to TRBJ1-2; no clear D gene. CDR1 KGHSH and CDR2 LQKENI come from the germline V gene. CDR3 length: 13 amino acids. Trimming took off 5 bases at V and 5 bases at J, with 12 bases between the two ends. The CDR3 region is CASSSDVPYGYTF. The CDR3 region has the DNA TGTGCCAGCTCATCGGACGTACCTTATGGCTACACCTTC. The complete variable domain, with remaining parts taken from reference TRBV18 and TRBJ1-2, reads NAGVMQNPRHLVRRRGQEARLRCSPMKGHSHVYWYRQLPEEGLKFMVYLQKENIIDESGMPKERFSAEFPKEGPSILRIQQVVRGDSAAYFCASSSDVPYGYTFGSGTRLTVV.

Regarding this clonotype: The junction does not match germline at one end; this may be a read error. The gene calls are TRBV27 and TRBJ1-2; a possible D gene is TRBD1 (6 bases). Germline V CDR1 and CDR2: MNHEY, SMNVEV (reference sequence). The length of the CDR3 is 15 residues. Written as DNA, the CDR3 is TGTGCCGGCAGTACCTCACAGGGCCCTTACTATGGCTACACCTTC. Residues: CAGSTSQGPYYGYTF.

This clonotype was found a few times. The chain links TRBV28 to TRBJ1-2, with TRBD1 matching 7 bases. The CDR3 loop spans 12 amino acids. V shed 6 bases, J shed 6 bases, and the junction held 4 bases outside the gene matches. CDR1 and CDR2 from the germline V gene are MDHEN and SYDVKM. The CDR3 region has the DNA TGTGCCAGCAGGGTAGGGGGCCATGGCTACACCTTC. This codes for CASRVGGHGYTF.

This clonotype was recorded a few times. V gene TRBV7-2 combines with J gene TRBJ1-5, with D possibly matching TRBD1 (5 bases). The CDR3 contains 15 residues. CDR1 is SGHTA and CDR2 is FQGNSA in the germline V gene. The germline V and J ends were trimmed by 2 bases and 5 bases, with 13 bases remaining between them. CDR3 in amino acids: CASSLNYQGHQPQHF. For the CDR3, the DNA is TGTGCCAGCAGCTTAAATTACCAGGGTCATCAGCCCCAGCATTTT.

This clonotype was seen at least ten times. V usage is TRBV29-1 and J usage is TRBJ2-7; the match to TRBD2 covers 8 bases. CDR3 length: 13 residues. The ends lost 7 bases at V and 2 bases at J; junction bases unmatched: 7. Per germline, CDR1 SQVTM and CDR2 ANQGSEA. CDR3 in DNA: TGCAGCGCTAGTAGCGGGACTACCTACGAGCAGTACTTC. Translation gives CSASSGTTYEQYF.

Concerning this clonotype: Relative to the germline gene, one junction end is altered; a read error may explain this. The CDR3 nucleotides read TGTACCAGCACCCCGACACATCTTGGGGCCAACGTCCTGACTTTC. As protein: CTSTPTHLGANVLTF. V usage is TRBV7-9 and J usage is TRBJ2-6; D ambiguous. The CDR3 covers 15 residues. CDR1 is SEHNR and CDR2 is FQNEAQ in the germline V gene (reference sequence).

This clonotype came up a few times. This chain uses TRBV12-3 or TRBV12-4 with TRBJ1-1; TRBD1 is a possible D gene (6 bases). Trimming cost V 6 bases and J 9 bases, with 14 bases left between them. This CDR3 has 12 amino acids. The CDR3 sequence: CASRWGDTQAFF. The CDR3 DNA reads TGTGCCAGCAGATGGGGGGACACCCAAGCTTTCTTT.

Points on this clonotype: A much larger clone differs by one base, so this may be a read error. The chain combines TRBV9 with TRBJ2-4; TRBD1 is a possible D gene (5 bases). The DNA end lines up better with TRBJ2-7; the J call may be wrong. The CDR3 is 17 amino acids. Germline V gene data show CDR1 as SGDLS and CDR2 as YYNGEE. The CDR3 loop reads CASSPQGKRQNAYEQYF. The CDR3 bases are TGTGCCAGCAGCCCGCAGGGAAAGAGACAGAACGCCTACGAGCAGTACTTC.

V gene TRBV6-5 combines with J gene TRBJ1-2; no reliable D call. The germline V gene encodes CDR1 MNHEY and CDR2 SVGAGI. Trimming shortened V by 4 bases and J by 2 bases, and 11 bases separated the two germline ends. The CDR3 spans 14 residues. The CDR3 DNA is TGTGCCAGCAGTTTTGACTCGTGGAACTATGGCTACACCTTC. It encodes CASSFDSWNYGYTF.

This clonotype was detected a few times. This chain uses TRBV12-3 or TRBV12-4 with TRBJ1-1, with D possibly matching TRBD1 (5 bases). Trimming pared 6 bases from V and 6 bases from J, leaving 17 bases between. The CDR3 spans 14 residues. DNA for the CDR3: TGTGCCAGCAGGGCGCAAGGGGCGCACCCTGAAGCTTTCTTT. Translating gives CASRAQGAHPEAFF.

J is TRBJ2-4 and V is TRBV11-3; D may be TRBD2 (5 bases). The CDR3 contains 16 residues. Trimming took 5 bases from V and 3 from J, leaving 17 bases between them. Per the germline V gene, CDR1 is SGHNT and CDR2 is YENEEA. CDR3 residues: CASSLRPTTDKNIQYF. The CDR3 DNA reads as TGTGCCAGCAGCCTAAGGCCGACTACGGACAAAAACATTCAGTACTTC.

Many counts were recorded for this clonotype. The J gene is TRBJ2-1, the V gene TRBV20-1; 9 bases align to TRBD2. This CDR3 is 14 amino acids long. Unmatched junction bases numbered 7, after V lost 2 bases and J lost 8 bases. The germline V gene has CDR1 DFQATT and CDR2 SNEGSKA (reference sequence). DNA of the CDR3: TGCAGTGCTAGAACGGGCGGGGGGGCCTATGAGCAGTTCTTC. Amino acid sequence: CSARTGGGAYEQFF.

This chain uses TRBV18 with TRBJ2-1, with D possibly TRBD1 on 5 matching bases. With 3 bases removed from V and 1 base from J, the gap between germline ends came to 13 bases. CDR1 is KGHSH and CDR2 is LQKENI in the germline V gene. The CDR3 totals 16 residues. The CDR3: CASSPLQGGSYNEQFF. CDR3 DNA sequence: TGTGCCAGCTCACCCCTTCAGGGTGGATCCTACAATGAGCAGTTCTTC.

V gene TRBV6-6 combines with J gene TRBJ1-4; D not certain. Trimming stripped 7 bases from V and 7 bases from J, with 10 bases between. Germline V CDR1 and CDR2: MNHNY, SVGAGI (reference sequence). The CDR3 consists of 12 residues. CDR3 nucleotides: TGTGCCAGCACCGGGGATTCTGAAAAACTGTTTTTT. Residues: CASTGDSEKLFF.

This clonotype was found many times. The V gene is TRBV6-5, the J gene TRBJ1-2; D possibly corresponds to TRBD1 (6 bases). Trimming stripped 2 bases from V and 8 bases from J, with 12 bases between. Per germline, CDR1 MNHEY and CDR2 SVGAGI. There are 13 residues in the CDR3. CDR3 sequence reads: CASSYETGLGYTF. DNA for the CDR3: TGTGCCAGCAGTTACGAAACAGGGCTCGGCTACACCTTC.

The chain uses TRBV15 and TRBJ2-1, with TRBD2 matching 8 bases. In germline, CDR1 is LNHNV, CDR2 YYDKDF (reference sequence). CDR3 length equals 15 residues. V lost 5 bases to trimming and J lost 6 bases; unmatched junction nucleotides: 9. The CDR3 is CATSRGTSQFNEQFF. In nucleotides, the CDR3 is TGTGCCACCAGCCGAGGGACTAGTCAATTCAATGAGCAGTTCTTC.

This clonotype was recorded only once. The chain is built from TRBV10-3 and TRBJ1-1; 8 nucleotides align to TRBD1. The length of the CDR3 is 15 residues. Losses at the gene ends were 4 bases for V and 1 base for J; bases not matched to a gene: 5. Germline V gene lookup returns CDR1 ENHRY and CDR2 SYGVKD. The CDR3 nucleotides are TGTGCCATCAGTGGGACAGGGATAGGGAACACTGAAGCTTTCTTT. This codes for CAISGTGIGNTEAFF.

The chain has TRBV7-3 and TRBJ2-5, with TRBD1 as a possible D gene (5 bases). The CDR3 is made up of 13 amino acids. Germline V gene sequence: CDR1 SGHTA, CDR2 FQGTGA. Deletions cut 8 bases from V and 5 bases from J, with 15 bases between. CDR3 region: CASSQGIWETQYF. In DNA, the CDR3 is TGTGCCAGCTCCCAGGGTATCTGGGAGACCCAGTACTTC.

This clonotype showed up just a few times. The chain links TRBV6-2 or TRBV6-3 to TRBJ1-4; no firm D call. CDR1 and CDR2 (germline): MNHEY, SVGEGT. V was pared by 2 bases and J by 0 bases, with 13 bases between. This CDR3 has 17 residues. The CDR3 bases are TGTGCCAGCAGTTACCCACTATCACCAGCAACTAATGAAAAACTGTTTTTT. Amino acid sequence: CASSYPLSPATNEKLFF.

This sequence joins TRBV4-1 and TRBJ1-5; no firm D call. Germline CDR1 and CDR2: MGHRA and YSYEKL. Trimming left V 8 bases short and J 7 bases short, with 21 bases between. The CDR3 is 15 amino acids. The CDR3 nucleotides read TGCGCCAGCTCTAAAGGCCGGGTGGCGAGACAGCCCCAGCATTTT. Translation: CASSKGRVARQPQHF.